This T cell receptor beta chain was profiled in a study of blood T cell repertoires in COVID-19. Libraries were prepared by immunoSEQ multiplex PCR; TCRdb keeps only in-frame clonotypes and omits some of them. This sample has 70,000 to 95,000 clones; around 92% occur once, and the top ten carry around 2.8%. The V end lost 0 bases, the J end lost 0 bases, and 6 bases lay between the germline ends. The CDR3 contains 14 residues. In germline, CDR1 is KGHSH, CDR2 LQKENI. This chain uses TRBV18 with TRBJ2-7; tentative D call: TRBD2 (6 bases). The TCR originated in a man in his fifties or sixties with COVID-19, enrolled during active disease. The sample taken for sequencing was peripheral blood. The CDR3 DNA reads TGTGCCAGCTCACCACCGGGGGGCTCCTACGAGCAGTACTTC. Amino acids: CASSPPGGSYEQYF.